This TCR beta chain was sequenced during a study of molecular identifiers for immune sequencing clone quantification. On the study more broadly: With replicates, the RNA of about 20,000 or 100,000 naive CD8 cells was split five ways and four were sequenced. The study, taken as a whole, reports: Jurkat TCR RNA from one cell was spiked into 1 million or so naive cells, and it was reportedly detectable there.

Both previously described methods and listed TCR primers were employed to make bulk TCR libraries. TCRdb reanalysed the PCR reads using MiXCR and keeps one entry per CDR3 protein. The sample consists of about 510,000 distinct CDR3 sequences, roughly 25% of them appearing once. Looked up from germline, CDR1 is SGHTA and CDR2 is FQGNSA. V dropped 5 bases and J dropped 3; count of bases not matched to a gene: 4. The CDR3 is made up of 13 amino acids. This clonotype was observed many times. The antigen remains unidentified. The genes are TRBV7-2 and TRBJ2-7; 7 bases agree with TRBD2. Sequencing used naive CD8+ T cells from blood, with Jurkat cell RNA spiked in. Subset noted: FACS-sorted CD8+CD4-CCR7+CD45RA+ naive T cells. This sequence originates from a human donor in good health. Some libraries in this study had Jurkat cell RNA spiked in. The CDR3: CASSPWGGYEQYF. DNA of the CDR3: TGTGCCAGCAGCCCCTGGGGGGGCTACGAGCAGTACTTC. Drawing the rest from reference TRBV7-2 and TRBJ2-7, the complete variable domain is GAGVSQSPSNKVTEKGKDVELRCDPISGHTALYWYRQSLGQGLEFLIYFQGNSAPDKSGLPSDRFSAERTGGSVSTLTIQRTQQEDSAVYLCASSPWGGYEQYFGPGTRLTVT.